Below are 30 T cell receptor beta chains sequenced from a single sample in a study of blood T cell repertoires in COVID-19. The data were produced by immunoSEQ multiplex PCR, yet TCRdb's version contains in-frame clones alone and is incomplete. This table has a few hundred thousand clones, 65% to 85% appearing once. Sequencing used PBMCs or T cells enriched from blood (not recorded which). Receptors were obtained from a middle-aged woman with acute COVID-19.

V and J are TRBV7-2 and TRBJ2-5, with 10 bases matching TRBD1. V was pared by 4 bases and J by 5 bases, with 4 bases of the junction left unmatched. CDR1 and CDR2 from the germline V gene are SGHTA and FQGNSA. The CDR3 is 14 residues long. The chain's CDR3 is CASSSTGGWETQYF. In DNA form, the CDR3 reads TGTGCCAGCAGCTCGACAGGGGGCTGGGAGACCCAGTACTTC.

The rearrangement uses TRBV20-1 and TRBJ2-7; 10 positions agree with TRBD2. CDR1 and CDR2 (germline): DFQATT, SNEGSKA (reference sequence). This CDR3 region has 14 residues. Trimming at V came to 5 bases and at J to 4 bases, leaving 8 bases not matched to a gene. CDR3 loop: CSAREGAGGYEQYF. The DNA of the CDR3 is TGCAGTGCTCGTGAAGGAGCGGGAGGGTACGAGCAGTACTTC.

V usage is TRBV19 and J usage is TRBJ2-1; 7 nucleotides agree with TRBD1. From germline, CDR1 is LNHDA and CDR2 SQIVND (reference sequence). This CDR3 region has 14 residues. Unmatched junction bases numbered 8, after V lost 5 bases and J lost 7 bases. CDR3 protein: CASSSRGLPNEQFF. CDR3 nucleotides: TGTGCCAGTAGTTCCAGGGGGTTACCTAATGAGCAGTTCTTC.

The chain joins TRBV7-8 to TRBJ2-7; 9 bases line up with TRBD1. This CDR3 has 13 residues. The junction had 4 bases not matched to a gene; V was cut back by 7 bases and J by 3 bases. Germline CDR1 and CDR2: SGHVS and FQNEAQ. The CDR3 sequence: CASNRDRDYEQYF. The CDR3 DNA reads TGTGCCAGCAACCGGGACAGGGACTACGAGCAGTACTTC.

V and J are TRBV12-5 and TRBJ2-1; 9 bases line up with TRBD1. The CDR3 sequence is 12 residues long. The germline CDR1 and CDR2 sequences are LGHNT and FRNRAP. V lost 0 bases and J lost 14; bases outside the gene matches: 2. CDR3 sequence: CASGLVQGAKFF. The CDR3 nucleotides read TGTGCTAGTGGTTTGGTACAGGGGGCAAAGTTCTTC.

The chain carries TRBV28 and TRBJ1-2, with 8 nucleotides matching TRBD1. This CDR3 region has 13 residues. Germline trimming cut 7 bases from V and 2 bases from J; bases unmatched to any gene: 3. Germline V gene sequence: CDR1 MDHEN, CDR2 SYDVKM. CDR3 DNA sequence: TGTGCCAGCACCAGGACAGGGAACTATGGCTACACCTTC. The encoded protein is CASTRTGNYGYTF.

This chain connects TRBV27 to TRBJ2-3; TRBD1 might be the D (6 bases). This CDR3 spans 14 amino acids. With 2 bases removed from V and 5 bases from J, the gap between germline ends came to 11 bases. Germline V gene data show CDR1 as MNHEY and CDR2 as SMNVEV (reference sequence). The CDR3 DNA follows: TGTGCCAGCAGTTTAGGGCAGGGGATAGATACGCAGTATTTT. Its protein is CASSLGQGIDTQYF.

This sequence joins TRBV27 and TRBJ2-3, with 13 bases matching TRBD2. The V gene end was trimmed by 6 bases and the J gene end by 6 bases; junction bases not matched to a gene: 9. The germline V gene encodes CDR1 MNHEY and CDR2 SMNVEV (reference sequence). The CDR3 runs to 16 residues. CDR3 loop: CASRLKTSGRLDTQYF. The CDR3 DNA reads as TGTGCCAGCAGATTAAAGACTAGCGGGAGGTTGGATACGCAGTATTTT.

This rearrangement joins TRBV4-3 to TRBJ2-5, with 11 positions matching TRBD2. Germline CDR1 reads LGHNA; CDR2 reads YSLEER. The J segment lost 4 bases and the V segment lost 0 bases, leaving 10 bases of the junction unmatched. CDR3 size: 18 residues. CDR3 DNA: TGCGCCAGCAGCCAAGATGTAGCGGGAGGGTCAGGCCGAGAGACCCAGTACTTC. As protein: CASSQDVAGGSGRETQYF.

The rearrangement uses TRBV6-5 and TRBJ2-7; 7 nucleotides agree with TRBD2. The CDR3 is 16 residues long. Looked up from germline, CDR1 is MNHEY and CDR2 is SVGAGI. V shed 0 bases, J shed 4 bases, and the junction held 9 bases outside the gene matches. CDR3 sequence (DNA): TGTGCCAGCAGTTACTCTCTTGGCGGCGGGAGTTACGAGCAGTACTTC. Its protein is CASSYSLGGGSYEQYF.

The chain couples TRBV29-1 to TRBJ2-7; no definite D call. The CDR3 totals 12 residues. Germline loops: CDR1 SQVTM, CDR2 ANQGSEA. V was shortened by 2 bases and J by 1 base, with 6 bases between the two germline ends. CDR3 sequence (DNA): TGCAGCGTTGAACTACCTTCCTACGAGCAGTACTTC. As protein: CSVELPSYEQYF.

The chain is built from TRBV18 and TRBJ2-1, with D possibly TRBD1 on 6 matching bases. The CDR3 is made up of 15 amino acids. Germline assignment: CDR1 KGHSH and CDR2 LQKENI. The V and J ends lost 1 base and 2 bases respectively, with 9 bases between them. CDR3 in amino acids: CASSPRDKTYNEQFF. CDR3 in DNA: TGTGCCAGCTCACCACGGGACAAGACCTACAATGAGCAGTTCTTC.

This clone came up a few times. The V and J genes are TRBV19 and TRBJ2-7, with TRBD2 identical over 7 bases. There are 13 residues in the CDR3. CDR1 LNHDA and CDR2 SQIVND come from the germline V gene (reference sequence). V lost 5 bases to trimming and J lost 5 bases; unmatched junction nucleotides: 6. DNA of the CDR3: TGTGCCAGTAGTTCCGGCGGGGGTGACGAGCAGTACTTC. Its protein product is CASSSGGGDEQYF.

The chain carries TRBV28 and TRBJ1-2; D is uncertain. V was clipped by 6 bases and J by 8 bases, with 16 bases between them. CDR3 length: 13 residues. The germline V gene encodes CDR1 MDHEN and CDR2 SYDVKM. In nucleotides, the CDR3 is TGTGCCAGCAGGACCGACTCCCGCGAGGGCTACACCTTC. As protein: CASRTDSREGYTF.

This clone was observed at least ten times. DNA of the CDR3: TGTGCCAGCAGTTACTCGGGAGTCGGCCAAGAGACCCAGTACTTC. Translated: CASSYSGVGQETQYF. J is TRBJ2-5 and V is TRBV6-5; possibly TRBD2 for D (5 bases). V gave up 0 bases and J gave up 1 base, with 9 bases separating them. CDR3 length: 15 amino acids. The germline V gene encodes CDR1 MNHEY and CDR2 SVGAGI.

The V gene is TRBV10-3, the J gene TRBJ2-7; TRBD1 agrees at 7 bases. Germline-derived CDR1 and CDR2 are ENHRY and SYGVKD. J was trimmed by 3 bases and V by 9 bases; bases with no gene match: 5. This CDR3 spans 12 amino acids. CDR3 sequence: CAIRRQGYEQYF. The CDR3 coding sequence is TGTGCCATTCGAAGACAGGGCTACGAGCAGTACTTC.

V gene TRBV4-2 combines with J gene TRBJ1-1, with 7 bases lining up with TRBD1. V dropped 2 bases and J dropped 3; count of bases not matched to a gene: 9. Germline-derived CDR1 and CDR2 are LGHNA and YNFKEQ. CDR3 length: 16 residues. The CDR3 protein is CASSQINRGLDTEAFF. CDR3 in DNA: TGTGCCAGCAGCCAAATAAACAGGGGACTGGACACTGAAGCTTTCTTT.

In nucleotides, the CDR3 is TGTGCCAGTGATGCAAACGAAGGGGTGAACACTGAAGCTTTCTTT. It is translated as CASDANEGVNTEAFF. V gene TRBV19 combines with J gene TRBJ1-1; D is possibly TRBD1 (5 bases). This CDR3 spans 15 amino acids. With 8 bases removed from V and 0 bases from J, the gap between germline ends came to 16 bases. CDR1 is LNHDA, CDR2 SQIVND, per germline (reference sequence).

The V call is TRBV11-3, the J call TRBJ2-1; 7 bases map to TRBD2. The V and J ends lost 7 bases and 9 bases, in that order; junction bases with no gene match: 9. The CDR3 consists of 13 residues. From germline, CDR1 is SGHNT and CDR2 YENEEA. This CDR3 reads CASTYNPGGEQFF. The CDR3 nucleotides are TGTGCCAGCACCTATAATCCGGGGGGTGAGCAGTTCTTC.

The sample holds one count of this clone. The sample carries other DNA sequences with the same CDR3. The CDR3 loop reads CASSQDAGNQPQHF. In DNA form, the CDR3 reads TGTGCCAGCAGCCAAGACGCCGGGAATCAGCCCCAGCATTTT. This chain connects TRBV3-1 (or the pseudogene TRBV3-2) to TRBJ1-5; D not certain. Germline CDR1 is LGHDT and CDR2 is YNNKEL (reference sequence). This CDR3 comprises 14 residues. Deletions cut 0 bases from V and 4 bases from J, with 7 bases between.

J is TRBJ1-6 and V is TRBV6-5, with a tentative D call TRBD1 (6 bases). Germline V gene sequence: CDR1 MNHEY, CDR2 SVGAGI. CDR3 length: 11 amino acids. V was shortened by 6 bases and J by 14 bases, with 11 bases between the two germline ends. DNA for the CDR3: TGTGCCAGCAGGGATACAGGGTCCCTCCACTTT. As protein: CASRDTGSLHF.

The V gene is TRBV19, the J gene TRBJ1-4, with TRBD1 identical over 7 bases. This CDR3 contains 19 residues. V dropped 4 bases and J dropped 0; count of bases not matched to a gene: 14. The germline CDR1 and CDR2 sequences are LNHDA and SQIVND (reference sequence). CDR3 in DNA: TGTGCCAGTAGTAGAGACCTACCGGGACAGTTCTCAACTAATGAAAAACTGTTTTTT. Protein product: CASSRDLPGQFSTNEKLFF.

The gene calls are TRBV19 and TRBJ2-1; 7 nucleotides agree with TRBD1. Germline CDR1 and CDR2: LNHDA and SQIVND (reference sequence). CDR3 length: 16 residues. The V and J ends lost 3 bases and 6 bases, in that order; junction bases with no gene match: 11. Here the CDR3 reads CASSIEERGLSNEQFF. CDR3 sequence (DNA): TGTGCCAGTAGTATCGAGGAAAGGGGGCTTAGCAATGAGCAGTTCTTC. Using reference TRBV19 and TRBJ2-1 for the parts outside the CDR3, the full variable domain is DGGITQSPKYLFRKEGQNVTLSCEQNLNHDAMYWYRQDPGQGLRLIYYSQIVNDFQKGDIAEGYSVSREKKESFPLTVTSAQKNPTAFYLCASSIEERGLSNEQFFGPGTRLTVL.

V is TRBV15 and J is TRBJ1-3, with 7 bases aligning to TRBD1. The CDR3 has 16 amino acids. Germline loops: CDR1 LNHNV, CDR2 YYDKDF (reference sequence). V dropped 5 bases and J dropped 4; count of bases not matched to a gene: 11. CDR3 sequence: CATSLGQGQYGNTIYF. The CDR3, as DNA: TGTGCCACCAGCCTTGGGCAGGGACAGTACGGAAACACCATATATTTT.

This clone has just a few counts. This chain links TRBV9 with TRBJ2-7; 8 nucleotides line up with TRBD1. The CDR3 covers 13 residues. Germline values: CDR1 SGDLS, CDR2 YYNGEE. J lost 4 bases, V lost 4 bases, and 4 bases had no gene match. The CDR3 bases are TGTGCCAGCAGCTCAGGGGGCAATTACGAGCAGTACTTC. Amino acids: CASSSGGNYEQYF.

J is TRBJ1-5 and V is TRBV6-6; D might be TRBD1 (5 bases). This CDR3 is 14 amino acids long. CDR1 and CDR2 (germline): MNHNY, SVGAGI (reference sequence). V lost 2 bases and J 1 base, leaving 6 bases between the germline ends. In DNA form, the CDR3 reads TGTGCCAGCAGTTACGGGGGGAGCAATCAGCCCCAGCATTTT. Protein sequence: CASSYGGSNQPQHF.

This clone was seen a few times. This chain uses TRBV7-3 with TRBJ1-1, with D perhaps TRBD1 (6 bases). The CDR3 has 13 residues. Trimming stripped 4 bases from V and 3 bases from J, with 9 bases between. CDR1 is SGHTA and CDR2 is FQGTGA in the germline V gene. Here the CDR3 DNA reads TGTGCCAGCAGCTCACAGGGATACACTGAAGCTTTCTTT. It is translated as CASSSQGYTEAFF.

The CDR3 DNA sequence: TGCGCCAGCAGCCAAGACGGCAGGGGTTATCAGCCCCAGCATTTT. Its protein product is CASSQDGRGYQPQHF. The chain is built from TRBV4-3 and TRBJ1-5; tentative D call: TRBD1 (6 bases). The germline V gene has CDR1 LGHNA and CDR2 YSLEER. V lost 0 bases, J lost 5 bases, and 11 bases lay in between. The CDR3 totals 15 residues.

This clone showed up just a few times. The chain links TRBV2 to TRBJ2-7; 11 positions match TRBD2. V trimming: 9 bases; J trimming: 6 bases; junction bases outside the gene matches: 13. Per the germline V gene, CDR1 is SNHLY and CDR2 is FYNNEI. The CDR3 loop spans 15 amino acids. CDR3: CASRELAGASFEQYF. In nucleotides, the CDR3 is TGTGCCAGTAGAGAACTAGCGGGAGCGTCATTCGAGCAGTACTTC.

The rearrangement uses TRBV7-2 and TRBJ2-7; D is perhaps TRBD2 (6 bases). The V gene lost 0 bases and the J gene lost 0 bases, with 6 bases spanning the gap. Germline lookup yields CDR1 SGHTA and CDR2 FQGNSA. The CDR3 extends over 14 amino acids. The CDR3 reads CASSLAGGSYEQYF. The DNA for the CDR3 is TGTGCCAGCAGCTTAGCGGGAGGCTCCTACGAGCAGTACTTC.